Detailed here is one T cell receptor beta chain. Its antigen remains unknown. Several immunoSEQ plates received, in even portions, the genomic DNA of each subset. The assay was immunoSEQ multiplex PCR, and TCRdb's table has in-frame clones only and misses some. Among around 1,100,000 clones listed, roughly 80% were seen once. The data stem from a study of shared clonotypes between healthy human individuals. Overall study findings and caveats: Generally, naive subsets (rather than memory subsets) showed larger estimated richness. Four donors held about 5.1% of naive CD4 clonotypes in common.

Germline lookup yields CDR1 MNHEY and CDR2 SVGAGI. After removal of 8 bases from V and 6 bases from J, the junction contained 10 bases not matched to a gene. The CDR3 runs 13 residues. V usage is TRBV6-5 and J usage is TRBJ2-7; 7 bases are shared with TRBD2. The TCR sequence derives from a young man in good health. Some clones in this sample may be carry-over from other donors' samples. The sample was memory CD4+ T cells from PBMCs. Subset indicated: CD45RA-negative fraction. The chain's CDR3 is CASRGGRLLEQYF. CDR3 in DNA: TGTGCCAGCCGAGGCGGGAGACTCCTCGAGCAGTACTTC.